This T cell receptor beta chain came from a study of shared clonotypes between healthy human individuals (dated by TCRdb to 2019 to 2021). The study in broad terms: A few men and a couple of women, aged 18 to 49 years, made up the cohort. Each donor's leukapheresis produced roughly between roughly 0.94 and 9.5 billion PBMCs. For each donor, three plates each were used for CD4 naive and CD4 memory, two plates were used for CD8 naive, and one plate was used for CD8 memory. The study deeply sequenced blood TCR repertoires of roughly five healthy adults to estimate repertoire size and the extent of clonotype sharing between individuals. To increase sequencing depth and limit assay-specific biases, TCR repertoire library preparation and sequencing were carried out by different laboratories using diverse techniques.

A word on this clone: Its binding antigen is unknown. Within one base of it there is no much larger clone, and no base qualities were kept.

Using the deep immunoSEQ assay, multiplex PCR amplified TCR CDR3 regions from genomic DNA. For each cell subset, the extracted genomic DNA was distributed evenly across all wells of several immunoSEQ 96-well plates, and each plate served as one replicate. For sorted subsets, about 200 ng genomic DNA, equal to 30,000 to 35,000 T cell genomes, was loaded into each replicate PCR. Purified libraries were quantified with a Qubit 3.0 fluorometer, sized on a Bioanalyzer 2100, and re-quantified with the KAPA Library Quantification kit. A separate single-read 150-cycle Illumina NextSeq 550 flow cell was used to sequence each immunoSEQ 96-well plate. In the source study's methods: Because the immunoSEQ output held only junctional sequences and lacked quality scores, the filtering could not match the filtering applied to full-length reads. Sequences were annotated with PyIR, a Python wrapper for IgBLAST v1.9, and V/J genes and CDR3 were assigned using IMGT germline references. Reads were removed for weak V/J assignments (E-value above 1e-6), missing CDR3, stop codons, out-of-frame junctions, or ambiguous translated residues. V3J clonotypes were defined as sequences sharing the same inferred V gene, J gene, and CDR3 amino acid sequence. To compute the percentage overlap between repertoires, the number of shared unique clonotypes was divided by the size of the smaller repertoire. Repertoire richness was assessed with RTK rarefaction, the Chao1 estimator, and Recon v2.1 estimates of unobserved clonotypes. Generation probabilities for all TCRbeta clonotypes obtained by the gDNA method from a few donors were computed using OLGA. The immuneACCESS repertoire file appears here via TCRdb, limited to in-frame rearrangements. These files lack a portion of the clones; in checked studies, under half of the deficit traces to unresolved V genes, and the cause of the others is not known. V, J and clone size reflect that table, while D and trimming were determined from the DNA. The sample yields some 1,400,000 clones; more than 95% were counted once. The top ten constitute 1% to 1.5% of the sample.

General study outcomes and caveats: Compared with non-shared clonotypes, the clonotypes found in all four sorted-subset donors had higher generation probabilities. Naive subsets generally had larger estimated clonotype richness than memory subsets. Rarefaction of sorted-subset datasets indicated incomplete sequencing despite the large sequencing depth. Only blood was sampled, and tissue TCR repertoires likely differ from those in blood. Sharing across four donors was observed for about 5% of naive CD4, 3% to 4% of naive CD8, about 2.5% of memory CD4, and about 0.4% of memory CD8 clonotypes. The genetic and exposure-history diversity represented was limited by the small number of donors. Pairwise subsampling led to the expectation that sequencing depth would affect the degree of clonotype sharing among donors.

Sequences MDHEN (CDR1) and SYDVKM (CDR2) are obtained from the germline V gene. Deletion took 4 bases off V and 1 base off J, with a span of 14 bases between the germline ends. The CDR3, from cysteine to phenylalanine, totals 15 residues. Only the CDR3 portion is preserved as DNA: 45 bases, with reading frame beginning at the first base. Healthy HIV-negative adults with no recently reported acute infections or vaccinations were included as donors. Only Caucasian adults living in Nashville, Tennessee, USA were represented among the donors. Magnetic negative selection was used to enrich CD4+ T cells, after which naive cells were positively selected on CD45RA and the negative fraction became the memory subset. Blood was collected by leukapheresis, and PBMCs were isolated by Ficoll-Histopaque density gradient centrifugation and then cryopreserved in liquid nitrogen vapor phase. Analytical flow cytometry was used to check the purity and quantity of every magnetically sorted T cell population. Genomic DNA was isolated from each sorted fraction and quantified by UV absorbance on a Nanodrop 2000c.

Sequencing was carried out using naive CD4+ T cells sorted from blood. The sample's cell subset or site label is to be understood as: CD45RA+ positively selected. The chain was built from TRBV28 and TRBJ2-7; the D segment could be TRBD1, given 7 matching bases. The receptor was derived from a man aged 25 to 40 in good health. The CDR3 reads as follows: CASSSAQGRSYEQYF. The nucleotide sequence reads as follows: TGTGCCAGCAGTTCCGCACAGGGGAGGTCCTACGAGCAGTACTTC.